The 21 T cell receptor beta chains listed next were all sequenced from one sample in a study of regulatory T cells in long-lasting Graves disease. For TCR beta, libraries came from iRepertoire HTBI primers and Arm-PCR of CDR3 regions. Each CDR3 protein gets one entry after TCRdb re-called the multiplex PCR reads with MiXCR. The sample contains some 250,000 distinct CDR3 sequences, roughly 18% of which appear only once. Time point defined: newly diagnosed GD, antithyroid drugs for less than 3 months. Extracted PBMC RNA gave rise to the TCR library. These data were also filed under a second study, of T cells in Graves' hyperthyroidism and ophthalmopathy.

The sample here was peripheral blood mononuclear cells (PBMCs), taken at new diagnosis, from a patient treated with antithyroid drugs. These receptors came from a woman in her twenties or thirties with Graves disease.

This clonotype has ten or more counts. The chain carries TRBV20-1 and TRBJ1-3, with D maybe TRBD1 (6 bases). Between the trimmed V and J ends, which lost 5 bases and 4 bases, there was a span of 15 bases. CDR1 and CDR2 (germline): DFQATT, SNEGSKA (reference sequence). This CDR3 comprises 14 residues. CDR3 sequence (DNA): TGCAGTGCTCGTTGGGGGGGGCCCGGAAACACCATATATTTT. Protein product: CSARWGGPGNTIYF.

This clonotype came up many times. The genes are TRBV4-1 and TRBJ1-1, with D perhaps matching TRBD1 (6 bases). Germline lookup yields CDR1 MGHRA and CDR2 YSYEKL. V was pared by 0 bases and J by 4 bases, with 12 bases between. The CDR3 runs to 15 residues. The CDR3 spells CASSQEIEGGTEAFF. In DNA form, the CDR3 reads TGCGCCAGCAGCCAAGAAATCGAGGGGGGCACTGAAGCTTTCTTT.

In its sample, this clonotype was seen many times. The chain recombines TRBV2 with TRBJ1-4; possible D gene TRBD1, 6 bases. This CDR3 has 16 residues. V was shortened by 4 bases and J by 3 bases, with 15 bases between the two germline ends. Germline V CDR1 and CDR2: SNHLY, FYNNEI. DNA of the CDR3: TGTGCCAGCAGTGCCAACAGGGCCACGGCTAATGAAAAACTGTTTTTT. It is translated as CASSANRATANEKLFF.

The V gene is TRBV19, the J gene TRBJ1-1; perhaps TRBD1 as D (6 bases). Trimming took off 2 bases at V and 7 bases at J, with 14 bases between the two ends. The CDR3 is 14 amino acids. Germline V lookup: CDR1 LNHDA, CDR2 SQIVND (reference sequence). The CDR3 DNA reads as TGTGCCAGTAGTATAACACAGGGCGGGATTGAAGCTTTCTTT. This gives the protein CASSITQGGIEAFF.

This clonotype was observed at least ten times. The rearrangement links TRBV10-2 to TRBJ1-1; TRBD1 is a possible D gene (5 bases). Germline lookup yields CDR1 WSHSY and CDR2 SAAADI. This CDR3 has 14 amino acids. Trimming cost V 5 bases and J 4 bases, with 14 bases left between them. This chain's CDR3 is CASSREGLFTEAFF. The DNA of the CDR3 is TGCGCCAGCAGTCGGGAGGGGCTTTTCACTGAAGCTTTCTTT.

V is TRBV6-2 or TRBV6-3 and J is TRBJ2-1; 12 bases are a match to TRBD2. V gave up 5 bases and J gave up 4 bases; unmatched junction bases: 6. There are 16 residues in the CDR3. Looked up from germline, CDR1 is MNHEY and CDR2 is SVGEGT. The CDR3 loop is CASSLAGGPQYNEQFF. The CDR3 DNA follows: TGTGCCAGCAGTCTAGCGGGGGGGCCTCAATACAATGAGCAGTTCTTC.

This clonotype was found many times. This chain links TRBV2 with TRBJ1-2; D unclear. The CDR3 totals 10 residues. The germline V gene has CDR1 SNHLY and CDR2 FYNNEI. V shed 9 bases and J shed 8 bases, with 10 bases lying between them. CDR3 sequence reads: CASRRPGYTF. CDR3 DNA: TGTGCCAGTAGGAGACCAGGCTACACCTTC. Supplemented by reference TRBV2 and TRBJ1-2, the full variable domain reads EPEVTQTPSHQVTQMGQEVILRCVPISNHLYFYWYRQILGQKVEFLVSFYNNEISEKSEIFDDQFSVERPDGSNFTLKIRSTKLEDSAMYFCASRRPGYTFGSGTRLTVV.

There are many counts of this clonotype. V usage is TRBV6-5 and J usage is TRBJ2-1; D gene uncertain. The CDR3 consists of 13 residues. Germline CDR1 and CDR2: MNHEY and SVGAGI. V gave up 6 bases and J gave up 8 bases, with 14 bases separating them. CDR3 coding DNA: TGTGCCAGCAGCTACGGACCGGCGGATGAGCAGTTCTTC. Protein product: CASSYGPADEQFF.

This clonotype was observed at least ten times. CDR3 amino acids: CASKGGYGYTF. CDR3 coding DNA: TGTGCCAGCAAGGGGGGATATGGCTACACCTTC. The chain has TRBV27 and TRBJ1-2; TRBD1 might be the D (6 bases). The V gene's germline CDR1 is MNHEY and CDR2 SMNVEV (reference sequence). The germline V and J ends were trimmed by 7 bases and 5 bases, with 8 bases remaining between them. The CDR3 runs 11 residues.

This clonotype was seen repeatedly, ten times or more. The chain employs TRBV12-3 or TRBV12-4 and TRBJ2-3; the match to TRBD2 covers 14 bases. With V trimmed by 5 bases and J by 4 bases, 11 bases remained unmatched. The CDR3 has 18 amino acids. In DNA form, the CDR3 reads TGTGCCAGCAGTGCGACTAGCGGGGGGGCGGATGTCTCAGATACGCAGTATTTT. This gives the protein CASSATSGGADVSDTQYF.

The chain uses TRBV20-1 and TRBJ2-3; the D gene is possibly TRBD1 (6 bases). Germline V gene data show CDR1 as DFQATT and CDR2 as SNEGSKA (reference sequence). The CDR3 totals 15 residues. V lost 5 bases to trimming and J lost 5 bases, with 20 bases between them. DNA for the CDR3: TGCAGTGCTCCGATGAAAGACAGGTTACTAGATACGCAGTATTTT. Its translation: CSAPMKDRLLDTQYF.

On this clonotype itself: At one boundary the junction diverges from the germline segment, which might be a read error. Here the CDR3 reads CSARQTGQGLSHEQYF. The CDR3 coding sequence is TGCAGTGCTAGACAAACGGGACAGGGCCTCTCCCACGAGCAGTACTTC. V is TRBV20-1 and J is TRBJ2-7; 9 bases agree with TRBD1. Germline V gene lookup returns CDR1 DFQATT and CDR2 SNEGSKA (reference sequence). The length of the CDR3 is 16 residues.

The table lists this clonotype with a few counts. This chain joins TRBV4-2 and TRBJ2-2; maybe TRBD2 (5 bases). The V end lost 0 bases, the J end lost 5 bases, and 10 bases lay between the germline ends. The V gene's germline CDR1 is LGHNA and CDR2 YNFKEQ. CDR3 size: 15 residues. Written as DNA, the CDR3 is TGTGCCAGCAGCCAAGATTCGAGCGGTACCGGGGAGCTGTTTTTT. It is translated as CASSQDSSGTGELFF.

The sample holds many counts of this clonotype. The CDR3 loop is CASSQEARTQEAFF. The CDR3 region has the DNA TGTGCCAGCAGCCAAGAGGCGAGGACCCAGGAAGCTTTCTTT. The V and J genes are TRBV3-1 and TRBJ1-1; D is unclear. There are 14 residues in the CDR3. Germline V gene data show CDR1 as LGHDT and CDR2 as YNNKEL (reference sequence). The V end was cut by 0 bases, the J end by 8 bases, with 13 bases between.

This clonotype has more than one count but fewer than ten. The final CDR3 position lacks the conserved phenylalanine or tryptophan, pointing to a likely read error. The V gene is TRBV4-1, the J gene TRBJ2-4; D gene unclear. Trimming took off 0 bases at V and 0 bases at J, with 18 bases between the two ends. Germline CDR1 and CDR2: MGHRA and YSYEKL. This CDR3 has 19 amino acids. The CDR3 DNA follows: TGCGCCAGCAGCCAAGATGTCAGGCCGAACCCGCTAGCCAAAAACATTCAGTACCTC. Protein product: CASSQDVRPNPLAKNIQYL.

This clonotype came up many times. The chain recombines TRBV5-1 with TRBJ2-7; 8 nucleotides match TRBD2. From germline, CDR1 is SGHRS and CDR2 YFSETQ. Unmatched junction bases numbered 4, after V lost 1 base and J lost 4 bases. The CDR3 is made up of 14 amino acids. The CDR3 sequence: CASSLRSGGYEQYF. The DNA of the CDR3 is TGCGCCAGCAGCTTGAGGAGCGGGGGTTACGAGCAGTACTTC.

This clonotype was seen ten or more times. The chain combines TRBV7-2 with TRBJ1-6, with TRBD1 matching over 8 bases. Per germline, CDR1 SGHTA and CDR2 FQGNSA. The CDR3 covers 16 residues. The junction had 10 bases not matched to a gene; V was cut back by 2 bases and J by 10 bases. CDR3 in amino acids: CASSLTRTGPESPLHF. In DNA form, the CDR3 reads TGTGCCAGCAGCTTAACCCGGACAGGGCCGGAATCACCCCTCCACTTT.

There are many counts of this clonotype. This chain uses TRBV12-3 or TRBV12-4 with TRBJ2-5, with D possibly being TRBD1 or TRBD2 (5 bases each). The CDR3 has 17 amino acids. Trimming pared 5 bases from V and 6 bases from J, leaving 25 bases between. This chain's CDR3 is CASSGVGTRGNRKTQYF. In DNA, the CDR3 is TGTGCCAGCAGTGGGGTCGGGACCAGAGGGAATCGAAAGACCCAGTACTTC.

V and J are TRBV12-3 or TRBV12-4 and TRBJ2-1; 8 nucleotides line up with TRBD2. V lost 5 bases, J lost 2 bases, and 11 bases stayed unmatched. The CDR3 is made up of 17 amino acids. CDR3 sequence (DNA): TGTGCCAGCAGTCCAACGGGGGGGGGCGGCACCTACAATGAGCAGTTCTTC. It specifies CASSPTGGGGTYNEQFF.

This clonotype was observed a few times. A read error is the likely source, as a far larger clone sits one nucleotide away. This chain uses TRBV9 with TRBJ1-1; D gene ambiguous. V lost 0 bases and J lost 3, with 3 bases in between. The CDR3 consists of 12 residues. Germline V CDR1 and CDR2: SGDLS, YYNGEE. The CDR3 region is CASSVGDTEAFF. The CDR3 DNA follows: TGTGCCAGCAGCGTAGGGGACACTGAAGCTTTCTTT.

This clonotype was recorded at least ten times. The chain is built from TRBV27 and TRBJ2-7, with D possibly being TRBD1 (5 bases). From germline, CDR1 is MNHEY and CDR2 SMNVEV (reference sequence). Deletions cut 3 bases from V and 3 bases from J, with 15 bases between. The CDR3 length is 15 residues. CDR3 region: CASSFQGHGYYEQYF. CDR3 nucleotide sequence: TGTGCCAGCAGTTTTCAGGGCCACGGGTACTACGAGCAGTACTTC.